This T cell receptor beta chain was sequenced in a study of T-cell memory formation after mild COVID-19. Researchers used 5'RACE with constant-segment primers to make TCR alpha and TCR beta cDNA libraries that carry sample barcodes and UMIs. TCRdb passed the 5' RACE reads through MiXCR, listing each CDR3 protein once. The sample has about 57,000 distinct CDR3 sequences, 9.5% to 15% seen once; the top ten hold around 23%. Study results and limitations: The pre-infection memory compartment contained some responding clones, suggesting cross-reactive memory joined.

Per the germline V gene, CDR1 is SGHTA and CDR2 is FQGNSA. Between the trimmed V and J ends, which lost 5 bases and 3 bases, there was a span of 16 bases. The length of the CDR3 is 15 residues. This clonotype was seen only a few times. Its antigen is not known. Sequencing input: PBMCs or a T cell subset sorted from them (not recorded which). This chain joins TRBV7-2 and TRBJ1-1; weak D call: TRBD1 (6 bases). The source of this sequence is a man between 18 and 35 years old who had mild COVID-19 (a few samples of this study predate the infection). Cell type and time point are not known. In DNA form, the CDR3 reads TGTGCCAGCAGCCCCCAATGGGGGCCTGACACTGAAGCTTTCTTT. Protein: CASSPQWGPDTEAFF.